These T cell receptor beta chains were read from a single sample in a study of blood T cell repertoires in COVID-19. Using immunoSEQ multiplex PCR, the repertoire was profiled, and TCRdb retains in-frame clones only, with some absent. The table shows some 120,000 clones, with roughly 83% occurring only once. Sequenced input: peripheral blood. These TCRs come from a woman aged 25 to 39 who had recovered from COVID-19. Both conserved end residues are part of each CDR3. The D gene is left open where the match is weak. The size entry is marked missing in some rows and otherwise reads once, few, many or a size class.

d_call,j_call,v_call,clone_size,cdr3_aa,cdr3_nt
TRBD1,TRBJ2-7,TRBV5-4,few,CASSLQGLRYEQYF,TGTGCCAGCAGCCTACAGGGGTTGAGGTACGAGCAGTACTTC
NA,TRBJ2-3,TRBV5-4,NA,CASSLQGYSTDTQYF,TGTGCCAGCAGCCTACAGGGATACAGCACAGATACGCAGTATTTT
NA,TRBJ2-4,TRBV19,NA,CASSIGGQLAKNIQYF,TGTGCCAGTAGTATAGGTGGACAACTAGCCAAAAACATTCAGTACTTC
TRBD1,TRBJ1-1,TRBV5-1,NA,CASSEQTGQNTEAFF,TGCGCCAGCAGCGAACAGACAGGGCAGAACACTGAAGCTTTCTTT
NA,TRBJ1-1,TRBV9,few,CASSVVGDLNTEAFF,TGTGCCAGCAGCGTAGTCGGGGACTTAAACACTGAAGCTTTCTTT
TRBD2,TRBJ2-2,TRBV3-1/TRBV3-2,NA,CASRQDAGGTRAGELFF,TGTGCCAGCCGCCAAGATGCGGGGGGGACGCGGGCCGGGGAGCTGTTTTTT
NA,TRBJ1-5,TRBV4-1,few,CASSPARQLNQPQHF,TGCGCCAGCAGCCCCGCCAGGCAGCTCAATCAGCCCCAGCATTTT
TRBD1,TRBJ2-7,TRBV12-3/TRBV12-4,NA,CASTGQGIYEQYF,TGTGCCAGCACCGGACAGGGGATATACGAGCAGTACTTC
TRBD2,TRBJ2-1,TRBV10-2,NA,CASRSTSGKGYNEQFF,TGCGCCAGCAGGAGCACTAGCGGGAAGGGCTACAATGAGCAGTTCTTC
TRBD1,TRBJ1-4,TRBV2,once,CASSRYRGPNEKLFF,TGTGCCAGCAGTCGATACAGGGGTCCTAATGAAAAACTGTTTTTT
TRBD1,TRBJ1-3,TRBV19,once,CASSMRTGTSGNTIYF,TGTGCCAGTAGTATGCGGACAGGGACATCAGGAAACACCATATATTTT
NA,TRBJ2-7,TRBV7-8,NA,CASSLTEVPSF,TGTGCCAGCAGCCTGACGGAGGTCCCGAGTTTC
TRBD1,TRBJ1-3,TRBV27,NA,CASSTRQGNTIYF,TGTGCCAGCAGTACACGACAGGGGAACACCATATATTTT
NA,TRBJ2-3,TRBV7-9,NA,CASSLLVSGDTDTQYF,TGTGCCAGCAGCTTATTGGTTTCGGGGGACACAGATACGCAGTATTTT
TRBD1,TRBJ1-1,TRBV5-4,few,CASSTTGLMNTEAFF,TGTGCCAGCAGCACGACAGGGCTCATGAACACTGAAGCTTTCTTT
TRBD2,TRBJ2-5,TRBV3-1/TRBV3-2,NA,CASSQGATSGRAGETQYF,TGTGCCAGCAGCCAAGGAGCGACTAGCGGGAGGGCCGGGGAGACCCAGTACTTC
NA,TRBJ1-1,TRBV5-4,NA,CASSSPIDTGFAEAFF,TGTGCCAGCAGCTCGCCCATTGATACAGGGTTCGCTGAAGCTTTCTTT
NA,TRBJ2-7,TRBV25-1,NA,CASSGLSSFGQYF,TGTGCCAGCAGTGGGTTGAGCTCCTTTGGGCAGTACTTC
NA,TRBJ2-2,TRBV11-2,once,CASSLSQLELFF,TGTGCCAGCAGCTTAAGTCAGTTGGAGCTGTTTTTT
NA,TRBJ2-3,TRBV5-1,NA,CASSFRGNGRPDVTDTQYF,TGCGCCAGCAGCTTCAGGGGAAATGGGCGGCCAGATGTCACAGATACGCAGTATTTT
TRBD2,TRBJ2-7,TRBV4-1,NA,CASSPSPGLAAYEQYF,TGCGCCAGCAGCCCAAGCCCGGGACTAGCAGCCTACGAGCAGTACTTC
NA,TRBJ2-1,TRBV9,NA,CASSVLTSSYNEQFF,TGTGCCAGCAGCGTGCTAACTAGCTCCTACAATGAGCAGTTCTTC
NA,TRBJ2-7,TRBV27,NA,CASSFNRNTYEQYF,TGTGCCAGCAGTTTTAACAGGAATACCTACGAGCAGTACTTC
TRBD2,TRBJ2-7,TRBV2,NA,CASRVSGSINEQYF,TGTGCCAGCAGGGTTAGCGGGAGTATAAACGAGCAGTACTTC
TRBD1,TRBJ2-5,TRBV2,NA,CASSGRTGGETQYF,TGTGCCAGCAGTGGGCGGACAGGCGGGGAGACCCAGTACTTC
NA,TRBJ2-1,TRBV5-1,few,CASRNGAGAYNEQFF,TGCGCCAGCAGAAATGGGGCGGGGGCATACAATGAGCAGTTCTTC
NA,TRBJ1-1,TRBV19,NA,CASIGRTGPDNTEAFF,TGTGCCAGCATCGGCCGAACGGGTCCAGACAACACTGAAGCTTTCTTT
TRBD1,TRBJ1-4,TRBV5-6,NA,CASSLGGGDEKLFF,TGTGCCAGCAGCTTAGGGGGCGGGGATGAAAAACTGTTTTTT
TRBD1,TRBJ2-2,TRBV2,NA,CASSAGDRGWAGELFF,TGTGCCAGCAGTGCCGGCGACAGGGGCTGGGCCGGGGAGCTGTTTTTT
TRBD2,TRBJ2-7,TRBV2,NA,CASRRLAESYEQYF,TGTGCCAGCAGGAGACTAGCGGAGAGCTACGAGCAGTACTTC
TRBD1,TRBJ1-1,TRBV5-1,NA,CASSEGTVIDTEAFF,TGCGCCAGCAGCGAGGGGACAGTTATTGACACTGAAGCTTTCTTT
NA,TRBJ1-2,TRBV6-5,few,CASARGREGYGYTF,TGTGCCAGCGCCCGGGGGAGGGAGGGCTATGGCTACACCTTC
NA,TRBJ2-7,TRBV18,NA,CASSLPGPGKSEQYF,TGTGCCAGCTCATTACCCGGGCCGGGAAAGTCCGAGCAGTACTTC
TRBD1,TRBJ1-2,TRBV10-3,NA,CAITGTGLFDSYGYTF,TGTGCCATCACCGGGACAGGGCTGTTCGATAGCTATGGCTACACCTTC
NA,TRBJ2-7,TRBV5-1,few,CASSFGKDSYEQYF,TGCGCCAGCAGCTTCGGGAAGGACTCCTACGAGCAGTACTTC
NA,TRBJ2-2,TRBV19,NA,CASSRGGTGELFF,TGTGCCAGTAGTAGAGGGGGCACCGGGGAGCTGTTTTTT
NA,TRBJ2-1,TRBV6-5,NA,CASTPTGTYNEQFF,TGTGCCAGCACCCCAACAGGGACCTACAATGAGCAGTTCTTC
TRBD2,TRBJ2-7,TRBV5-1,once,CASSPFRGDDEQYF,TGCGCCAGCAGTCCTTTTCGGGGGGACGACGAGCAGTACTTC
TRBD1,TRBJ1-2,TRBV4-1,NA,CASSQVTGGTRGYTF,TGCGCCAGCAGCCAAGTCACAGGGGGAACGAGGGGCTACACCTTC
TRBD2,TRBJ2-3,TRBV5-1,NA,CASSLVASGATDTQYF,TGCGCCAGCAGCTTGGTTGCTAGCGGAGCCACAGATACGCAGTATTTT
NA,TRBJ2-7,TRBV12-3/TRBV12-4,NA,CASSPGFSYEQYF,TGTGCCAGCAGCCCAGGGTTCTCCTACGAGCAGTACTTC
TRBD2,TRBJ2-7,TRBV19,NA,CASSPSSGYHEQYF,TGTGCCAGTAGTCCTTCTAGCGGGTACCACGAGCAGTACTTC
NA,TRBJ1-1,TRBV12-3/TRBV12-4,once,CASRRTDEAFF,TGTGCCAGCAGAAGGACTGATGAAGCTTTCTTT
TRBD1,TRBJ1-4,TRBV30,NA,CAWSRRTGGRRTNEKLFF,TGTGCCTGGAGCCGCCGGACAGGGGGCAGGAGGACTAATGAAAAACTGTTTTTT
NA,TRBJ1-2,TRBV29-1,NA,CSVVPGGGHYGYTF,TGCAGCGTTGTCCCGGGAGGGGGACACTATGGCTACACCTTC
TRBD2,TRBJ2-4,TRBV3-1/TRBV3-2,once,CASSPDGLAGKLAKNIQYF,TGTGCCAGCAGCCCCGACGGACTAGCGGGGAAACTAGCCAAAAACATTCAGTACTTC
TRBD2,TRBJ2-3,TRBV7-2,few,CASRYTSGATDTQYF,TGTGCCAGCAGGTATACTAGCGGGGCCACAGATACGCAGTATTTT
TRBD1,TRBJ2-5,TRBV11-2,NA,CASSPFGTEETQYF,TGTGCCAGCAGCCCCTTTGGGACAGAAGAGACCCAGTACTTC
TRBD2,TRBJ2-7,TRBV7-8,NA,CASSRNKPGLAPTYEQYF,TGTGCCAGCAGCCGTAATAAACCCGGACTAGCTCCTACCTACGAGCAGTACTTC
TRBD1,TRBJ2-7,TRBV9,NA,CASSAHGTVEMGEQYF,TGTGCCAGCAGCGCGCACGGGACAGTTGAAATGGGGGAGCAGTACTTC
NA,TRBJ2-6,TRBV2,NA,CASSDLLTGANVLTF,TGTGCCAGCAGTGACCTGCTAACTGGGGCCAACGTCCTGACTTTC
NA,TRBJ2-2,TRBV2,NA,CASSPTTTGELFF,TGTGCCAGCAGTCCGACTACGACCGGGGAGCTGTTTTTT
TRBD2,TRBJ2-2,TRBV5-1,few,CASSHGAGGRTGELFF,TGCGCCAGCAGCCACGGGGCGGGAGGGCGGACCGGGGAGCTGTTTTTT
NA,TRBJ2-3,TRBV7-8,NA,CASSHTGREADTQYF,TGTGCCAGCAGCCACACGGGCAGGGAAGCAGATACGCAGTATTTT
TRBD2,TRBJ2-3,TRBV6-1,NA,CASSEPGGADTQYF,TGTGCCAGCAGTGAACCCGGGGGGGCAGATACGCAGTATTTT
TRBD1,TRBJ2-2,TRBV3-1/TRBV3-2,NA,CASSRNPGGNTGELFF,TGTGCCAGCAGCCGAAATCCAGGGGGAAACACCGGGGAGCTGTTTTTT
NA,TRBJ2-5,TRBV3-1/TRBV3-2,NA,CASSQLGQPTRETQYF,TGTGCCAGCAGCCAATTAGGACAGCCCACCAGGGAGACCCAGTACTTC